This T cell receptor (beta chain) was captured in a study of cytomegalovirus exposure and HLA in healthy donors. Findings and limits, study-wide: The later analysis indicated that the majority of CMV-associated TCR beta chains appeared HLA-restricted.

The PCR made use of 60 Vbeta and 13 Jbeta primers. The assay was immunoSEQ multiplex PCR, and TCRdb's table has in-frame clones only and misses some. The sample lists approximately 100,000 clones, just under 75% occurring once. This clone has just a few counts. What it binds is unknown. The receptor was derived from a human donor in good health. Sequencing used PBMCs.

The CDR3 sequence: CASSMSPGDRGRGQPQHF. CDR3 sequence (DNA): TGTGCCAGTAGTATGTCTCCCGGGGACAGGGGGCGGGGGCAGCCCCAGCATTTT. This chain links TRBV19 with TRBJ1-5; TRBD1 matches at 12 bases. The V gene end was trimmed by 3 bases and the J gene end by 7 bases; junction bases not matched to a gene: 13. The CDR3 spans 18 residues. Germline assignment: CDR1 LNHDA and CDR2 SQIVND (reference sequence).